This T cell receptor (beta chain) was found in a study of CD8 T cells in ankylosing spondylitis. The study, taken as a whole, reports: Within matched ankylosing spondylitis synovial fluid, disease-linked clones were reportedly significantly enriched. Before this, some motif variants had been reported in reactive arthritis synovial fluid and blood. Seemingly distinctive of ankylosing spondylitis blood was a TCR beta motif formed by eight highly homologous variants.

Details on this clonotype: No antigen is known for it.

Germline V gene data show CDR1 as SGHVS and CDR2 as FQNEAQ. CDR3 length: 11 residues. Between the trimmed V and J ends, which lost 10 bases and 6 bases, there was a span of 11 bases. TCRdb itself ran the 5' RACE reads through MiXCR, one entry per CDR3 protein. This table has around 150,000 distinct CDR3 sequences, about 10% appearing once. This chain uses TRBV7-8 with TRBJ2-3, with D perhaps matching TRBD2 (5 bases). The specimen was blood, either unsorted or a sorted T cell fraction (not recorded which). The source of this sequence is a female donor with ankylosing spondylitis or in good health (not recorded which). The CDR3 DNA follows: TGTGCCACGTCCGGGGTGGATACGCAGTATTTT. As protein: CATSGVDTQYF.